The entry that follows covers one T cell receptor beta chain sequence. The sample comes from a study of blood T cell repertoires in COVID-19. At the level of the study: T cells, B-cell-depleted T cells, or PBMCs supplied cDNA or gDNA.

TCRdb's copy holds only in-frame clones and misses some; the assay was immunoSEQ multiplex PCR. The data show roughly 190,000 clones, around 81% seen once. CDR1 SEHNR and CDR2 FQNEAQ come from the germline V gene (reference sequence). The CDR3 loop spans 15 amino acids. The germline V and J ends were trimmed by 1 base and 7 bases, with 14 bases remaining between them. This clonotype was obtained from a human donor with acute or convalescent COVID-19. The donor label of this sample is uncertain. The sequenced sample consisted of peripheral blood. The V and J genes are TRBV7-9 and TRBJ1-5; TRBD1 might be the D (6 bases). The CDR3 here is CASSLDAGAGQPQHF. The CDR3 DNA reads TGTGCCAGCAGCTTAGACGCGGGGGCAGGGCAGCCCCAGCATTTT.